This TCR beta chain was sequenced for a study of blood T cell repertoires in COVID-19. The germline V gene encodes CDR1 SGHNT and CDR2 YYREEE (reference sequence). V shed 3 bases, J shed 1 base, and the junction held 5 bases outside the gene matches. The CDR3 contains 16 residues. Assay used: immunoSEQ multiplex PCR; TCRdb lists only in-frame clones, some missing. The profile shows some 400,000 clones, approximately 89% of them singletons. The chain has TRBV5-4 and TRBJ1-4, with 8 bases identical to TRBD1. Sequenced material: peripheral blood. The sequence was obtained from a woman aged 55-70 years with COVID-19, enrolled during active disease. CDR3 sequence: CASSSQGAQTNEKLFF. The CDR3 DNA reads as TGTGCCAGCAGCTCTCAGGGGGCGCAAACTAATGAAAAACTGTTTTTT. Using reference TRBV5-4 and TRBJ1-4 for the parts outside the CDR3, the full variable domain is ETGVTQSPTHLIKTRGQQVTLRCSSQSGHNTVSWYQQALGQGPQFIFQYYREEENGRGNFPPRFSGLQFPNYSSELNVNALELDDSALYLCASSSQGAQTNEKLFFGSGTQLSVL.